This T cell receptor beta chain originates from a study of blood T cells in healthy people across ages. Across the study: Template switching caught about one barcoded beta molecule for each two T cells.

CDR3 length: 14 residues. V lost 0 bases to trimming and J lost 8 bases, with 16 bases between them. CDR1 DFQATT and CDR2 SNEGSKA come from the germline V gene (reference sequence). It was with a sample-barcoded 5' primer and a J-beta primer mix that a second PCR of roughly 7 to 12 cycles was run. TCRdb passed the 5' RACE reads through MiXCR, listing each CDR3 protein once. Found here are roughly 830,000 distinct CDR3 sequences, 62% of them singletons; the top ten hold 28%. Study-level results: Measured against age, TCR beta diversity per million T cells decreased in a roughly linear manner.

A note on this clonotype: Its antigen is unknown.

Each sample had at least 6.5 million PBMCs isolated. The chain links TRBV20-1 to TRBJ1-2, with D possibly being TRBD1 (5 bases). This TCR came from a man younger than 40 in good health. Sequencing input: blood. CDR3 DNA: TGCAGTGCTAGAGATTTGGGGGTGATAGGGGGCTACACCTTC. Translated: CSARDLGVIGGYTF.